This T cell receptor beta chain was identified during a study of regulatory T cells in long-lasting Graves disease. General study findings and limits: It was in persistent disease that TRBV28, TRBJ1-2 and TRBJ2-5 were favored.

The CDR3 length is 13 residues. Germline CDR1 is MNHEY and CDR2 is SMNVEV (reference sequence). Trimming stripped 5 bases from V and 2 bases from J, with 10 bases between. Time point of the sample: persistent/refractory GD, antithyroid drugs over 5 years with positive TRAb. Making the TCR library involved RNA that had been extracted from PBMCs. Construction of TCR beta libraries relied on iRepertoire HTBI primers and on Arm-PCR targeting CDR3 regions. TCRdb re-derived calls from the multiplex PCR reads in MiXCR, one entry per CDR3 protein. The sample lists about 660,000 distinct CDR3 sequences, roughly 30% occurring once. This clonotype was seen only a few times. Its matching antigen is unknown.

The genes are TRBV27 and TRBJ2-7, with TRBD2 as a possible D gene (5 bases). Sequencing was performed on peripheral blood mononuclear cells (PBMCs), taken when the disease was refractory, from a patient treated with antithyroid drugs. This receptor was taken from a female donor with Graves disease. CDR3 sequence: CASSAEGPYEQYF. In DNA, the CDR3 is TGTGCCAGCAGTGCCGAGGGCCCCTACGAGCAGTACTTC.